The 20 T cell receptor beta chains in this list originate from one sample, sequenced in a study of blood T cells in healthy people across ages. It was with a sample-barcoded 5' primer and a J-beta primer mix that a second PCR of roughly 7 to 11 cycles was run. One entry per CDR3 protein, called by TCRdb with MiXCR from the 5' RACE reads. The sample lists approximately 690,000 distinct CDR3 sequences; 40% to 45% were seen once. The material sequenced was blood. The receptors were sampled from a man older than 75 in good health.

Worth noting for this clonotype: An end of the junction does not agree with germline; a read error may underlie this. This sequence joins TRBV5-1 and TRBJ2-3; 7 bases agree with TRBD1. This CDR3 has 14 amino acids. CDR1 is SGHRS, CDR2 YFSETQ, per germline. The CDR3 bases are TGCGTCAGCGGCGACAGGGTTCCCACAGATACGCAGTATTTT. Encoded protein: CVSGDRVPTDTQYF. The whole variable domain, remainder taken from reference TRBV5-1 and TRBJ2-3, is KAGVTQTPRYLIKTRGQQVTLSCSPISGHRSVSWYQQTPGQGLQFLFEYFSETQRNKGNFPGRFSGRQFSNSRSEMNVSTLELGDSALYLCVSGDRVPTDTQYFGPGTRLTVL.

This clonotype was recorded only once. CDR3 in amino acids: CASRWTGDQPQHF. In DNA form, the CDR3 reads TGTGCCAGCAGGTGGACAGGAGATCAGCCCCAGCATTTT. V gene TRBV12-3 or TRBV12-4 combines with J gene TRBJ1-5; 7 bases fit TRBD1. V was pared by 6 bases and J by 5 bases, with 4 bases of the junction left unmatched. There are 13 residues in the CDR3.

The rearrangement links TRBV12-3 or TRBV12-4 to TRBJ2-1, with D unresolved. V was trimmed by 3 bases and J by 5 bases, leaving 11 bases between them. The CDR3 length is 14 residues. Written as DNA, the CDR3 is TGTGCCAGCAGTTTGGGTGTCCCAAACAATGAGCAGTTCTTC. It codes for CASSLGVPNNEQFF.

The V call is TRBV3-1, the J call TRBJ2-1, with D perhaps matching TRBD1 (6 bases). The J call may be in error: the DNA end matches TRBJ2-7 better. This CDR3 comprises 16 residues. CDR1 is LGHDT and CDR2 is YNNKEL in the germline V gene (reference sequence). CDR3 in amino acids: CASSRDTGSSYNEQYF. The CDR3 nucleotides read TGTGCCAGCAGCCGGGACACAGGGAGCTCCTACAATGAGCAGTACTTC.

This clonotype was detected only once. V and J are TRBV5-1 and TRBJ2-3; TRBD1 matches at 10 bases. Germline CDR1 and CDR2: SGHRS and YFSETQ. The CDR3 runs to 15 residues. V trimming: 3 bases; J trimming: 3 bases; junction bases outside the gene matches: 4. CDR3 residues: CASSSTGGGTDTQYF. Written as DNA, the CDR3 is TGCGCCAGCAGCTCGACAGGGGGCGGAACAGATACGCAGTATTTT.

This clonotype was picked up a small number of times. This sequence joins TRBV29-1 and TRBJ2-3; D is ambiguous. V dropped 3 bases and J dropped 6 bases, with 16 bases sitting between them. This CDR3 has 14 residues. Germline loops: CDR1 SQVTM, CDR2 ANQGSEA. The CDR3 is CSVDGLLQRDTQYF. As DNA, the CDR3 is TGCAGCGTTGATGGCCTACTTCAGAGGGATACGCAGTATTTT.

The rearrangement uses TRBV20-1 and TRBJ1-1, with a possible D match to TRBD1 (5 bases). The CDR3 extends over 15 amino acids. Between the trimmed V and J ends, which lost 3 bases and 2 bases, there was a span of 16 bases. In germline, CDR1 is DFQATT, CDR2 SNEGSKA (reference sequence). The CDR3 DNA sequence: TGCAGTGCTAGTCGGGACCAACGGGTTAACACTGAAGCTTTCTTT. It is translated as CSASRDQRVNTEAFF.

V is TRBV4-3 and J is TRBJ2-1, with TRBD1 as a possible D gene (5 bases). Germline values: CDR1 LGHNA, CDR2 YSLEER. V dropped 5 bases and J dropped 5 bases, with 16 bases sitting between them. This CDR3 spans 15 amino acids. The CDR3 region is CASSLSTGLNNEQFF. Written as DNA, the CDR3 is TGCGCCAGCAGCTTGAGTACAGGCCTCAACAATGAGCAGTTCTTC.

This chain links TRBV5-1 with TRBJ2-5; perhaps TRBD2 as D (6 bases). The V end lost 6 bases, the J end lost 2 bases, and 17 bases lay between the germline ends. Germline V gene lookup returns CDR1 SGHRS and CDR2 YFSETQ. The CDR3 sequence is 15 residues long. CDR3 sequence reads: CASIPGRAGQETQYF. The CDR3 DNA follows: TGCGCCAGCATCCCCGGCAGGGCGGGACAAGAGACCCAGTACTTC.

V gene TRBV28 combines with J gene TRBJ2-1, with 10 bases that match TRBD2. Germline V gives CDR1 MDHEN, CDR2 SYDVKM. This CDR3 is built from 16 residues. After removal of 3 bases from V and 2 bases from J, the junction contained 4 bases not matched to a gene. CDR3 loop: CASSFLAGGPYNEQFF. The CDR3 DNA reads TGTGCCAGCAGTTTTTTAGCGGGAGGTCCCTACAATGAGCAGTTCTTC.

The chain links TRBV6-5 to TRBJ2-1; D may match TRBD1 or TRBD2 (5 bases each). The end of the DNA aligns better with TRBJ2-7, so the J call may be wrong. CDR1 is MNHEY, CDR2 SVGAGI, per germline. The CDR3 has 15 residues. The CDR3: CASSYSRDAYNEQYF. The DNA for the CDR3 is TGTGCCAGCAGTTACAGTCGGGACGCCTACAATGAGCAGTACTTC.

The DNA of the CDR3 is TGTGCCAGCTCCTCCTCAGGGGAACGATCACCCCTCCACTTT. Translated, it gives CASSSSGERSPLHF. This chain uses TRBV18 with TRBJ1-6; D perhaps matches TRBD1 (6 bases). With 6 bases removed from V and 10 bases from J, the gap between germline ends came to 16 bases. The length of the CDR3 is 14 residues. The germline CDR1 and CDR2 sequences are KGHSH and LQKENI.

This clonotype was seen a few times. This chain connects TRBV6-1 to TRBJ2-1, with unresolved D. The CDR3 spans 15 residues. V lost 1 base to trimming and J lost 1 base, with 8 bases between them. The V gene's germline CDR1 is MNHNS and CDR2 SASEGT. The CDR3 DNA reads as TGTGCCAGCAGTGAAGGCACATTGTCCTACAATGAGCAGTTCTTC. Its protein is CASSEGTLSYNEQFF.

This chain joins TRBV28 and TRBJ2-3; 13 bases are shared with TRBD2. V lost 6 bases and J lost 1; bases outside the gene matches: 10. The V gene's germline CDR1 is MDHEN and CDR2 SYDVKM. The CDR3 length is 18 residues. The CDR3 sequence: CASSLLSGLAGGTDTQYF. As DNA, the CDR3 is TGTGCCAGCAGCCTCCTTTCCGGACTAGCGGGGGGCACAGATACGCAGTATTTT.

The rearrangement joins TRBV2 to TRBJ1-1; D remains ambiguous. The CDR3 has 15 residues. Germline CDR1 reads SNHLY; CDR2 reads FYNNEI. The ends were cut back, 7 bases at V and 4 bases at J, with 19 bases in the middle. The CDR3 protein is CASKRVPGRGTEAFF. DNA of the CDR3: TGTGCCAGCAAGCGGGTTCCCGGTCGAGGCACTGAAGCTTTCTTT.

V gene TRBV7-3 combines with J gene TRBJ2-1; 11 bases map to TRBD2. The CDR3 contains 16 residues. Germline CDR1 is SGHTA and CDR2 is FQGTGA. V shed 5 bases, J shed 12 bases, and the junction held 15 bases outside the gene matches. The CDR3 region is CASSRLAGWGELLQFF. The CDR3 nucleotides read TGTGCCAGCAGCCGACTAGCGGGATGGGGAGAGCTTTTGCAGTTCTTC.

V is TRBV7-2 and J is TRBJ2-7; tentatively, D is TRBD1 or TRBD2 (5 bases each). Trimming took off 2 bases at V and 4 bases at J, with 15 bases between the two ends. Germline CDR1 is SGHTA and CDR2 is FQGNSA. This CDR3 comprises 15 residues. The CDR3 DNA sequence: TGTGCCAGCAGCTTAAGACAGCCTGGAGGATACGAGCAGTACTTC. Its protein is CASSLRQPGGYEQYF.

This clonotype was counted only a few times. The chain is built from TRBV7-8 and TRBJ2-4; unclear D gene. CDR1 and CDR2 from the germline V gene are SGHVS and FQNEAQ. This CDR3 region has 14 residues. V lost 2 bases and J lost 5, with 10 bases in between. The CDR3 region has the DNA TGTGCCAGCAGCTTAAATACCGTCGAAAACATTCAGTACTTC. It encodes CASSLNTVENIQYF.

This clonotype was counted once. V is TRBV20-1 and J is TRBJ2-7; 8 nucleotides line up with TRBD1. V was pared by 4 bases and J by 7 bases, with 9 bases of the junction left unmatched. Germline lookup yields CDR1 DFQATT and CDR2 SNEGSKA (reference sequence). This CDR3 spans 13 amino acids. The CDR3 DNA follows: TGCAGTGCTAAGGTCCAGGGGGCTCAGGAGCAGTACTTC. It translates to CSAKVQGAQEQYF.

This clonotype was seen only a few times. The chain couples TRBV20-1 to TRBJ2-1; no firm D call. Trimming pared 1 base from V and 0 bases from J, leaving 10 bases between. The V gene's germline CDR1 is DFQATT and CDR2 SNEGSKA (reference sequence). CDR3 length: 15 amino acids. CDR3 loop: CSARVGESSYNEQFF. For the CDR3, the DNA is TGCAGTGCTAGAGTTGGCGAGAGCTCCTACAATGAGCAGTTCTTC.